This T cell receptor beta chain was found in a study of PD-1 blockade in classical Hodgkin lymphoma. Profiling relied on immunoSEQ multiplex PCR, and the TCRdb table lists in-frame clones only, not all of them. The sample includes roughly 25,000 clones, more than 75% of them seen just once. Autologous stem cell transplantation was followed by relapse in every patient, and brentuximab vedotin exposure varied. Study-wide results and caveats: CD4+ TCR diversity climbed significantly by C4D1, unlike CD8+ TCR diversity.

This clone appeared a few times. No antigen is known for it. Between the trimmed V and J ends, which lost 0 bases and 3 bases, there was a span of 3 bases. CDR3 length: 12 amino acids. Germline assignment: CDR1 SGDLS and CDR2 YYNGEE. The material sequenced was peripheral blood mononuclear cells (PBMCs), taken before the second cycle of nivolumab. This TCR derives from a human donor with classical Hodgkin lymphoma. The chain combines TRBV9 with TRBJ1-2; D unclear. This CDR3 reads CASSVGDYGYTF. The DNA of the CDR3 is TGTGCCAGCAGCGTAGGGGACTATGGCTACACCTTC.